The clone carrying this TCR beta chain was seen only a few times. The antigen remains undetermined. The data stem from a study of cytomegalovirus exposure and HLA in healthy donors. Study-level findings and limits: A list of around 150 TCR beta chains associated with cytomegalovirus was given. The classifier reportedly diagnosed cytomegalovirus status with high sensitivity and specificity. The analysis excluded some indistinguishable V segments, including TRBV6-2 and TRBV6-3.

The CDR3 has 15 residues. V lost 5 bases to trimming and J lost 8 bases, with 16 bases between them. CDR1 is MDHEN, CDR2 SYDVKM, per germline. The primer mix had 60 Vbeta and 13 Jbeta primers. Only in-frame clones appear in the TCRdb table, and some are missing; sequencing was by immunoSEQ multiplex PCR. The table records 80,000 to 100,000 clones, around 68% of them present only once. This sequence was found in a man between 50 and 59 years old in good health and CMV-seronegative. The rearrangement uses TRBV28 and TRBJ1-6; possible D gene TRBD1, 5 bases. The sample consisted of PBMCs. CDR3 DNA: TGTGCCAGCAGTACGGGGGAACTAACACATTCACCCCTCCACTTT. Encoded protein: CASSTGELTHSPLHF.